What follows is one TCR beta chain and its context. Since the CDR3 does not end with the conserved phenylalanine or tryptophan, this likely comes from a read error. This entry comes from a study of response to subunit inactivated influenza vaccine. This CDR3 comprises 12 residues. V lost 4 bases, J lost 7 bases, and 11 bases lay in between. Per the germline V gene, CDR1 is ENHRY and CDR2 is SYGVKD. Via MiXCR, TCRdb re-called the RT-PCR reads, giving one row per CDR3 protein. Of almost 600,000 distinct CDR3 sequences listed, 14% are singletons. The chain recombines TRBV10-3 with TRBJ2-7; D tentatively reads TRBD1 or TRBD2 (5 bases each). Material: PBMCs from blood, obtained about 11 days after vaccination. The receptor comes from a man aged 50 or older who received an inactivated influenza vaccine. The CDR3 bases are TGTGCCATCAGTGGAGGGGCCAGAGAGCAGTACCTC. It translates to CAISGGAREQYL.